This TCR beta chain was sequenced during a study of T cell changes during pregnancy in multiple sclerosis. V was clipped by 8 bases and J by 5 bases; unmatched bases: 11. The CDR3 spans 14 residues. Germline values: CDR1 MDHEN, CDR2 SYDVKM. Clones were sequenced by immunoSEQ multiplex PCR, and TCRdb holds only the in-frame ones, with some missing. The sample carries 60,000 to 90,000 clones, more than 85% recorded once. The sample here was peripheral blood, taken in the first trimester of pregnancy. V gene TRBV28 combines with J gene TRBJ1-1; the match to TRBD1 covers 7 bases. This TCR derives from a female donor in good health, enrolled as a control in a pregnancy study. CDR3 bases: TGTGCCAGCGGGACGGGACAGAGTGTAACTGAAGCTTTCTTT. Translation gives CASGTGQSVTEAFF.